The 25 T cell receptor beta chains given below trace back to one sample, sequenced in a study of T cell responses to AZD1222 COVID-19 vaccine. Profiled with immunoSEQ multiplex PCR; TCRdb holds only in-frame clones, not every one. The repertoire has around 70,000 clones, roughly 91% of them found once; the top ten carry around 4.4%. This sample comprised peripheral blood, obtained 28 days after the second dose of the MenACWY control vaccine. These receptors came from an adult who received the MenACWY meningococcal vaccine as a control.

As DNA, the CDR3 is TGTGCCACCAGCAGATCGGACGGTTTAGAAGGACTGTTTTTT. Translated, it gives CATSRSDGLEGLFF. This rearrangement joins TRBV15 to TRBJ1-4; D gene unclear. V lost 2 bases, J lost 13 bases, and 17 bases lay in between. Germline V lookup: CDR1 LNHNV, CDR2 YYDKDF (reference sequence). This CDR3 contains 14 residues.

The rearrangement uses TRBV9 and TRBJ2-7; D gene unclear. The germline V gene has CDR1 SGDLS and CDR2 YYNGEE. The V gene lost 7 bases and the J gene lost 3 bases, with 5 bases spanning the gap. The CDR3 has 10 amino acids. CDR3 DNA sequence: TGTGCCAGCGGGGACTACGAGCAGTACTTC. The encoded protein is CASGDYEQYF.

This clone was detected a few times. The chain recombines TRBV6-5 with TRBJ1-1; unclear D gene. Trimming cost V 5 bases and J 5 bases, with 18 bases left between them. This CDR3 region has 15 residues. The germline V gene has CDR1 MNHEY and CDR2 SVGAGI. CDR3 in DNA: TGTGCCAGCAGTAGGCGACACACTGGAGGGACTGAAGCTTTCTTT. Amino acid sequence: CASSRRHTGGTEAFF.

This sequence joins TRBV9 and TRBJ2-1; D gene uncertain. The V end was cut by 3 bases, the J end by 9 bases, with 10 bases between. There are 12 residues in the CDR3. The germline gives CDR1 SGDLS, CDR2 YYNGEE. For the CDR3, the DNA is TGTGCCAGCAGCGGCAACAGTGTTGAGCAGTTCTTC. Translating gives CASSGNSVEQFF. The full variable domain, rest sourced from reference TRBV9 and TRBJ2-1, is DSGVTQTPKHLITATGQRVTLRCSPRSGDLSVYWYQQSLDQGLQFLIQYYNGEERAKGNILERFSAQQFPDLHSELNLSSLELGDSALYFCASSGNSVEQFFGPGTRLTVL.

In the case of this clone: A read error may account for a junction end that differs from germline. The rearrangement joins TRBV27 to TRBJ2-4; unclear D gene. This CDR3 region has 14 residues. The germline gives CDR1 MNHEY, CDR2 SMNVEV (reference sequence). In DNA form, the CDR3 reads TGTGCCAGCAGTCCACGGTGGGCCAAAGACATTCAGTACTTC. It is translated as CASSPRWAKDIQYF.

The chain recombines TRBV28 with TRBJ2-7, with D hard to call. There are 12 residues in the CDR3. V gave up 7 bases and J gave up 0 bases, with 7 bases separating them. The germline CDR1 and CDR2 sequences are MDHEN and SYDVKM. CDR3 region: CASTGDSYEQYF. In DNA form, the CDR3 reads TGTGCCAGCACAGGAGACTCCTACGAGCAGTACTTC.

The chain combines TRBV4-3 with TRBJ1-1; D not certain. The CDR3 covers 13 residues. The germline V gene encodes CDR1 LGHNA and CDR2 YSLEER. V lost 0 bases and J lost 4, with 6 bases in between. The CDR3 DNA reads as TGCGCCAGCAGCCAAGATCTGGGCACTGAAGCTTTCTTT. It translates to CASSQDLGTEAFF.

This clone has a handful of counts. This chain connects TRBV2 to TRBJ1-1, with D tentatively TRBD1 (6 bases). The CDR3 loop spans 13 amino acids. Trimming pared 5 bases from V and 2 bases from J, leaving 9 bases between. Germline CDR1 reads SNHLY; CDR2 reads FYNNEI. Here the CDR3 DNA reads TGTGCCAGCAGTCAACAGGGAAACACTGAAGCTTTCTTT. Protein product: CASSQQGNTEAFF.

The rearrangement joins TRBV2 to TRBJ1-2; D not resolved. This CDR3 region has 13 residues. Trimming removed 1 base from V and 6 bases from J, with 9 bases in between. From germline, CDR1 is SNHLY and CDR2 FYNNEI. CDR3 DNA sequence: TGTGCCAGCAGTGAAGGGCGGATCGATGGCTACACCTTC. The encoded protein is CASSEGRIDGYTF. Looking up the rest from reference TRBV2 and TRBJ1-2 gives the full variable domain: EPEVTQTPSHQVTQMGQEVILRCVPISNHLYFYWYRQILGQKVEFLVSFYNNEISEKSEIFDDQFSVERPDGSNFTLKIRSTKLEDSAMYFCASSEGRIDGYTFGSGTRLTVV.

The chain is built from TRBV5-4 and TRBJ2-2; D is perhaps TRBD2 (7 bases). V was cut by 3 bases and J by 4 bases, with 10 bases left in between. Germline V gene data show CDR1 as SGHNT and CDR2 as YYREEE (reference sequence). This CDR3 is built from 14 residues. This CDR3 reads CASSSAGATGELFF. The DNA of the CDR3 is TGTGCCAGCAGCTCCGCGGGGGCCACCGGGGAGCTGTTTTTT.

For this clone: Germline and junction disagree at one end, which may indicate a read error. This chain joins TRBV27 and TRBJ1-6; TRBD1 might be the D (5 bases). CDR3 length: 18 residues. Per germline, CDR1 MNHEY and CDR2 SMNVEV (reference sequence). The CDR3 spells CASSLVGRTFSDNSPLHF. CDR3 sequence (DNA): TGTGCCAGCAGTCTAGTGGGACGGACCTTCTCCGATAATTCACCCCTCCACTTT.

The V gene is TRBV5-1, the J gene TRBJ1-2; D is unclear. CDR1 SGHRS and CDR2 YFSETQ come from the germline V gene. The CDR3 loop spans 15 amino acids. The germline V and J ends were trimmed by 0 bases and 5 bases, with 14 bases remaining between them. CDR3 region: CASSLGDQKEYGYTF. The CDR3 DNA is TGCGCCAGCAGCTTGGGAGACCAAAAGGAGTATGGCTACACCTTC.

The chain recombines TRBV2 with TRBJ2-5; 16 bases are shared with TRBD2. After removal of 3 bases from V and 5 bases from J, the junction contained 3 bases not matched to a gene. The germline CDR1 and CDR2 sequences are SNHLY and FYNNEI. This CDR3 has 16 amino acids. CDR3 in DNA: TGTGCCAGCAGTGATTCGGGACTAGCGGGAGGGGAGACCCAGTACTTC. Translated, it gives CASSDSGLAGGETQYF.

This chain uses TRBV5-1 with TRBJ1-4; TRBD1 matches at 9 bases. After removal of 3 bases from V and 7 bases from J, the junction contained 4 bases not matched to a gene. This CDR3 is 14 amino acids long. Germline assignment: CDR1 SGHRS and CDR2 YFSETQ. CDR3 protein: CASSSGQGREKLFF. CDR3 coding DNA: TGCGCCAGCAGCTCCGGACAGGGGCGTGAAAAACTGTTTTTT. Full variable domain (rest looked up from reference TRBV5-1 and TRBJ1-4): KAGVTQTPRYLIKTRGQQVTLSCSPISGHRSVSWYQQTPGQGLQFLFEYFSETQRNKGNFPGRFSGRQFSNSRSEMNVSTLELGDSALYLCASSSGQGREKLFFGSGTQLSVL.

The CDR3 here is CASSQFRQGQNTEAFF. The CDR3 nucleotides are TGTGCCAGCAGCCAATTTCGACAGGGGCAGAACACTGAAGCTTTCTTT. This rearrangement joins TRBV3-1 (or the pseudogene TRBV3-2) to TRBJ1-1, with 8 bases fitting TRBD1. Trimming took 2 bases from V and 1 from J; bases not matched to a gene: 6. Germline V gene lookup returns CDR1 LGHDT and CDR2 YNNKEL (reference sequence). The CDR3 sequence is 16 residues long.

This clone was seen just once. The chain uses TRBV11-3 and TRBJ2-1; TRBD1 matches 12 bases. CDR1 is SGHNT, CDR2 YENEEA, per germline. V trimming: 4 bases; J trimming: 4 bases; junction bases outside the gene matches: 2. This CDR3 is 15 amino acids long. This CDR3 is CASSSGQGAYNEQFF. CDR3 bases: TGTGCCAGCAGCTCGGGACAGGGGGCATACAATGAGCAGTTCTTC.

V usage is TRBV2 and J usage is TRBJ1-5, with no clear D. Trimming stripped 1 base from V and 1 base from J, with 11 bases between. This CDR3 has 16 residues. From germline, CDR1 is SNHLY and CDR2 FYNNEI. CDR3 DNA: TGTGCCAGCAGTGAAGAGGGCAGGTACAGCAATCAGCCCCAGCATTTT. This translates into CASSEEGRYSNQPQHF.

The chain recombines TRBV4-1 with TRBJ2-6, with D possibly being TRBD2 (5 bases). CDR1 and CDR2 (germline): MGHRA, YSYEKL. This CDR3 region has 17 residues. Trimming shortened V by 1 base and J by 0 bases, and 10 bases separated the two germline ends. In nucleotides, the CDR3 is TGCGCCAGCAGCCAAGGGAGGCGGAACTCTGGGGCCAACGTCCTGACTTTC. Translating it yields CASSQGRRNSGANVLTF.

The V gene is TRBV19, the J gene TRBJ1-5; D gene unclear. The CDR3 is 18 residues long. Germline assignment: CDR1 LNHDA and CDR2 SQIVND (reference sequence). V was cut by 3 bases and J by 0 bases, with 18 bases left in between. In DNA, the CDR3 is TGTGCCAGTAGTATTGGGGTCGAAAACCGGGATAGCAATCAGCCCCAGCATTTT. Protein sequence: CASSIGVENRDSNQPQHF.

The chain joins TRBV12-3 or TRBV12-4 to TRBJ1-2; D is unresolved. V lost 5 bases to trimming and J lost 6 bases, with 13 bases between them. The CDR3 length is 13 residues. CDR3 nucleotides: TGTGCCAGCAGTCTTACCGGGCATCATGGCTACACCTTC. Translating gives CASSLTGHHGYTF.

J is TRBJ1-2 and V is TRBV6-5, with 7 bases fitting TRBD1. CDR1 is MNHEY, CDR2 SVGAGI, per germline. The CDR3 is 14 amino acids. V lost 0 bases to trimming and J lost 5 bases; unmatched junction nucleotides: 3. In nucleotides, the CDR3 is TGTGCCAGCAGTTACTCGGGACAGAAGTATGGCTACACCTTC. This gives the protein CASSYSGQKYGYTF.

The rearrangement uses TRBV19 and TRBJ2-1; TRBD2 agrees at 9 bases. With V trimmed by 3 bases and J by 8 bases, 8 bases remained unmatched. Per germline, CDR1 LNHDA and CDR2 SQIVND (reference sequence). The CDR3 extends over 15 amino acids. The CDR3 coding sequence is TGTGCCAGTAGTATGGGGACTAGCTTTCGCCATGAGCAGTTCTTC. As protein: CASSMGTSFRHEQFF.

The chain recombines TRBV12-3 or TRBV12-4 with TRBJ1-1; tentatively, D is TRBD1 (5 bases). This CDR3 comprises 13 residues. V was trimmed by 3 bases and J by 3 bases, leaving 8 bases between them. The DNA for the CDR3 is TGTGCCAGCAGTTTCGGGGGACACACTGAAGCTTTCTTT. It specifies CASSFGGHTEAFF.

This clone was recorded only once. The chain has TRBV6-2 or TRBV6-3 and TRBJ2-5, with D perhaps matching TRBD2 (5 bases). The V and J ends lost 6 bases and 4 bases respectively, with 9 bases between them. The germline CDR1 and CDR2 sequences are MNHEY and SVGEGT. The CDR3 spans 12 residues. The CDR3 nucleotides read TGTGCCAGCAGCCAAGGAGGAGAGACCCAGTACTTC. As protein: CASSQGGETQYF.

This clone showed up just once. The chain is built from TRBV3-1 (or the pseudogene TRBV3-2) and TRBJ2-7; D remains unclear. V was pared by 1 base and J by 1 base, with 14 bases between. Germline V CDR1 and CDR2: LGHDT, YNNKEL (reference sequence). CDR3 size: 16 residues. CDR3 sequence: CASSQAWQPRSYEQYF. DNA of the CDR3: TGTGCCAGCAGCCAAGCGTGGCAGCCCCGTTCCTACGAGCAGTACTTC.